The 14 T cell receptor beta chains reported below all come from one sample, sequenced in a study of T cell changes during pregnancy in multiple sclerosis. The method was immunoSEQ multiplex PCR; TCRdb's version includes in-frame clones alone and lacks a portion of them. The sample contains approximately 37,000 clones, roughly nine tenths of which appear only once. Sequenced here: CD4+ T cells from peripheral blood mononuclear cells, sampled before pregnancy. The receptors originated from a female donor with multiple sclerosis, enrolled in a pregnancy study.

The chain employs TRBV7-3 and TRBJ2-3; possibly TRBD1 for D (6 bases). The germline V and J ends were trimmed by 1 base and 6 bases, with 14 bases remaining between them. This CDR3 comprises 15 residues. Looked up from germline, CDR1 is SGHTA and CDR2 is FQGTGA. This chain's CDR3 is CASSLMQGSRDTQYF. In DNA, the CDR3 is TGTGCCAGCAGCTTAATGCAGGGGTCACGGGATACGCAGTATTTT.

V is TRBV13 and J is TRBJ2-7; 13 nucleotides match TRBD2. Per germline, CDR1 PRHDT and CDR2 FYEKMQ (reference sequence). The junction had 12 bases not matched to a gene; V was cut back by 3 bases and J by 7 bases. CDR3 length: 17 amino acids. The DNA of the CDR3 is TGTGCCAGCAGCTTGGGACGAGGACTAGCGGGAGTTGAGGAGCAGTACTTC. Its translation is CASSLGRGLAGVEEQYF.

This chain joins TRBV9 and TRBJ2-3; TRBD2 might be the D (5 bases). Germline V lookup: CDR1 SGDLS, CDR2 YYNGEE. V was clipped by 5 bases and J by 0 bases, with 19 bases between them. CDR3 length: 17 amino acids. The CDR3 loop is CASSRGAALSSTDTQYF. The CDR3 DNA reads TGTGCCAGCAGTCGGGGAGCGGCCCTTTCTAGCACAGATACGCAGTATTTT.

The chain joins TRBV7-6 to TRBJ2-3; 8 positions agree with TRBD1. With 7 bases clipped from V and 1 base from J, the junction kept 7 bases outside the gene matches. Germline CDR1 and CDR2: SGHVS and FNYEAQ. CDR3 size: 15 residues. The CDR3 nucleotides are TGTGCCAGCATAGGACAGGGAATTGGCACAGATACGCAGTATTTT. Translating it yields CASIGQGIGTDTQYF.

This clone appeared a single time. The gene calls are TRBV5-1 and TRBJ1-4; perhaps TRBD1 as D (5 bases). The germline V gene encodes CDR1 SGHRS and CDR2 YFSETQ. This CDR3 is built from 15 residues. Trimming shortened V by 4 bases and J by 4 bases, and 14 bases separated the two germline ends. CDR3 loop: CASSPRDGYNEKLFF. The CDR3 DNA reads as TGCGCCAGCAGCCCGCGGGACGGCTATAATGAAAAACTGTTTTTT.

The chain carries TRBV5-1 and TRBJ2-1; 12 bases line up with TRBD2. V shed 1 base, J shed 6 bases, and the junction held 5 bases outside the gene matches. Germline assignment: CDR1 SGHRS and CDR2 YFSETQ. The CDR3 spans 16 residues. For the CDR3, the DNA is TGCGCCAGCAGCTTGTTGACTAGCGGGGGTTCCAATGAGCAGTTCTTC. Translating gives CASSLLTSGGSNEQFF.

The chain employs TRBV19 and TRBJ1-5; TRBD1 aligns across 11 bases. Germline-derived CDR1 and CDR2 are LNHDA and SQIVND (reference sequence). V lost 10 bases to trimming and J lost 4 bases; unmatched junction nucleotides: 9. The CDR3 loop spans 15 amino acids. The CDR3 DNA reads TGTGCCACCCGGGACAGGGGGATAGGTAATCAGCCCCAGCATTTT. This gives the protein CATRDRGIGNQPQHF. Filled out from reference TRBV19 and TRBJ1-5, the complete variable domain reads DGGITQSPKYLFRKEGQNVTLSCEQNLNHDAMYWYRQDPGQGLRLIYYSQIVNDFQKGDIAEGYSVSREKKESFPLTVTSAQKNPTAFYLCATRDRGIGNQPQHFGDGTRLSIL.

This chain connects TRBV4-2 to TRBJ1-2; TRBD1 might be the D (5 bases). Deletions cut 1 base from V and 1 base from J, with 10 bases between. Germline CDR1 and CDR2: LGHNA and YNFKEQ. The CDR3 has 15 amino acids. The CDR3 protein is CASSQADGGNYGYTF. CDR3 DNA sequence: TGTGCCAGCAGCCAAGCCGACGGGGGTAACTATGGCTACACCTTC.

This clone was picked up one time. This sequence joins TRBV15 and TRBJ2-1; TRBD2 might be the D (6 bases). V lost 7 bases and J lost 4, with 14 bases in between. CDR1 is LNHNV, CDR2 YYDKDF, per germline (reference sequence). The CDR3 is made up of 14 amino acids. The DNA for the CDR3 is TGTGCCACCAACGGCGGGGTGGGGTACAATGAGCAGTTCTTC. The encoded protein is CATNGGVGYNEQFF.

The gene calls are TRBV6-5 and TRBJ1-2; TRBD1 aligns across 8 bases. V was clipped by 2 bases and J by 10 bases; unmatched bases: 12. The CDR3 consists of 15 residues. Looked up from germline, CDR1 is MNHEY and CDR2 is SVGAGI. DNA for the CDR3: TGTGCCAGCAGTTACGTAACAGGGGGACGGTTTGACTACACCTTC. Amino acid sequence: CASSYVTGGRFDYTF.

The chain couples TRBV27 to TRBJ2-1; tentatively, D is TRBD2 (6 bases). Germline V gene data show CDR1 as MNHEY and CDR2 as SMNVEV (reference sequence). This CDR3 is built from 16 residues. V gave up 3 bases and J gave up 0 bases, with 12 bases separating them. The CDR3 region is CASSFLARSSYNEQFF. In nucleotides, the CDR3 is TGTGCCAGCAGTTTCCTAGCGCGAAGCTCCTACAATGAGCAGTTCTTC.

This chain links TRBV5-5 with TRBJ2-7, with D possibly matching TRBD1 (6 bases). Trimming stripped 0 bases from V and 3 bases from J, with 16 bases between. Germline loops: CDR1 SGHKS, CDR2 YYEKEE (reference sequence). This CDR3 is built from 16 residues. The CDR3 bases are TGTGCCAGCAGCTTGGAAGGGACACGGCATCTCTACGAGCAGTACTTC. This sequence encodes CASSLEGTRHLYEQYF.

The gene calls are TRBV2 and TRBJ2-7; 10 bases fit TRBD2. V shed 8 bases, J shed 3 bases, and the junction held 4 bases outside the gene matches. This CDR3 comprises 13 residues. The germline V gene has CDR1 SNHLY and CDR2 FYNNEI. CDR3 residues: CASGSSGSYEQYF. The CDR3 DNA reads TGTGCCAGCGGGTCTAGCGGGAGCTACGAGCAGTACTTC.

The chain is built from TRBV28 and TRBJ2-7; 12 bases fit TRBD1. Germline CDR1 MDHEN, CDR2 SYDVKM. J was trimmed by 8 bases and V by 6 bases; bases with no gene match: 17. The CDR3 is made up of 17 amino acids. The CDR3, as DNA: TGTGCCAGCAGCCTGCGGGGCATCGGGACAGGGGGCGGGAAGCAGTACTTC. Amino acid sequence: CASSLRGIGTGGGKQYF. Full variable domain (missing parts from reference TRBV28 and TRBJ2-7): DVKVTQSSRYLVKRTGEKVFLECVQDMDHENMFWYRQDPGLGLRLIYFSYDVKMKEKGDIPEGYSVSREKKERFSLILESASTNQTSMYLCASSLRGIGTGGGKQYFGPGTRLTVT.